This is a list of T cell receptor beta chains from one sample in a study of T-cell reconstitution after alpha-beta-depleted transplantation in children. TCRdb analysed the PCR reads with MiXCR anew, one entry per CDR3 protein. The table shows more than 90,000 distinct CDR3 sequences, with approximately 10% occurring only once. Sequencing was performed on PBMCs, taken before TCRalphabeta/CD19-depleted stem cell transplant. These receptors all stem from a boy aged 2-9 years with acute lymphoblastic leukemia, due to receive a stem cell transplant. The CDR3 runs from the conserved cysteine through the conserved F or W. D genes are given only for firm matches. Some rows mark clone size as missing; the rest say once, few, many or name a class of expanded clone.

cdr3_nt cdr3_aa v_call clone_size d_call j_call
TGTGCCAGCAGCTTGGTGGGGACAGGGTTTTACGAGCAGTACTTC CASSLVGTGFYEQYF TRBV5-5 few TRBD1 TRBJ2-7
TGTGCCAGCAGTGAGGGGATTTCCACAGATACGCAGTATTTT CASSEGISTDTQYF TRBV28 few - TRBJ2-3
TGTGCCAGCAGTCACGAGGAGGGAAGCGAGCAGTACTTC CASSHEEGSEQYF TRBV27 - - TRBJ2-7
TGTGCCAGCAGTCAAAATGACCTACTCAATGAGCAGTTCTTC CASSQNDLLNEQFF TRBV12-3/TRBV12-4 many - TRBJ2-1
TGTGCCAGCAGCTTAGCATACCCGGGACTAGCGGGACCCTTCGATGAGCAGTTCTTC CASSLAYPGLAGPFDEQFF TRBV7-8 - TRBD2 TRBJ2-1
TGCGCCAGCAGCCGGGACAGTACTACAGATACGCAGTATTTT CASSRDSTTDTQYF TRBV5-1 - TRBD1 TRBJ2-3
TGTGCCAGCAGTGTACTGGCCTACGAGCAGTACTTC CASSVLAYEQYF TRBV2 - - TRBJ2-7
TGTGCCAGCAGTCAGAGAGGTGTAGTAGGCGAGCAGTACTTC CASSQRGVVGEQYF TRBV7-2 - - TRBJ2-7
TGTGCCAGCTCACCAGGGATGAACACTGAAGCTTTCTTT CASSPGMNTEAFF TRBV18 - - TRBJ1-1
TGCGCCAGCAGGCCCAGAGGCGCGGCCCAAGAGACCCAGTACTTC CASRPRGAAQETQYF TRBV5-1 - - TRBJ2-5
TGTGCCAGCAGCTGGGGAGGGGATGAAAAACTGTTTTTT CASSWGGDEKLFF TRBV7-9 - - TRBJ1-4
TGCGCCAGCAGCCACCCAGCGGGGAGAGGATACAATGAGCAGTTCTTC CASSHPAGRGYNEQFF TRBV4-1 few TRBD2 TRBJ2-1
TGTGCCAGCAGCTTCAAAGCGGGAGCCGTCAACGAGCAGTACTTC CASSFKAGAVNEQYF TRBV7-9 few TRBD2 TRBJ2-7
TGCGCCAGCAGTTCCGGGACTAGCACATCGGATACGCAGTATTTT CASSSGTSTSDTQYF TRBV5-1 - TRBD2 TRBJ2-3
TGTGCCAGCAGCAAAGGGGGACTAGCGGACACCTACGAGCAGTACTTC CASSKGGLADTYEQYF TRBV21-1 few - TRBJ2-7
TGTGCCAGCAGTTTATCAGGGGGAGGTTATGAGCAGTTCTTC CASSLSGGGYEQFF TRBV27 many - TRBJ2-1
TGCAGTGCTAGACCCCATGTGGGGACCCAGTACTTC CSARPHVGTQYF TRBV20-1 - - TRBJ2-5
TGCAGTGCGGGCGGGTGGGACACCGGGGAGCTGTTTTTT CSAGGWDTGELFF TRBV20-1 - - TRBJ2-2
TGTGCCAGCAGCCCTCCCGGTCAGACCCAGTACTTC CASSPPGQTQYF TRBV11-2 many - TRBJ2-5
TGTGCCAGCAGCTTAGATTCGACTAGCGGGAGGGCCTACGAGCAGTACTTC CASSLDSTSGRAYEQYF TRBV11-2 few TRBD2 TRBJ2-7
TGTGCCAGCAGCCCACAGGGGACTGCAACTAATGAAAAACTGTTTTTT CASSPQGTATNEKLFF TRBV21-1 many - TRBJ1-4
TGTGCCAGCAGCTTAGTTGCGGCAGTTTCAAACTATGGCTACACCTTC CASSLVAAVSNYGYTF TRBV11-2 few - TRBJ1-2
TGTGCCAGCAGCCAAGATCGGCTAGCGGGAACCCACAATGAGCAGTTCTTC CASSQDRLAGTHNEQFF TRBV3-1 few TRBD2 TRBJ2-1
TGTGCCACCAGGGGCAGGGAAAGCTCTGGGGCCAACGTCCTGACTTTC CATRGRESSGANVLTF TRBV19 - - TRBJ2-6
TGCGCCAGCAGCTCGGGACAGAGTAACTATGGCTACACCTTC CASSSGQSNYGYTF TRBV5-1 few TRBD1 TRBJ1-2